The T cell receptor (beta chain) under discussion was sequenced for a study of shared clonotypes between healthy human individuals. Naive CD8 cells comprised CD45RO-negative, CCR7-positively selected cells, excluding terminally differentiated effector memory CD45RA+ cells. Donors, without exception, were Caucasian adults residing in Nashville, Tennessee. In the original processing: With immunoSEQ giving junction-only sequences and no quality scores, filtering differed. Assay: immunoSEQ multiplex PCR; the TCRdb copy retains only in-frame clones and omits some. V and J calls and clone size come straight from that table; D and trimming were deduced from the DNA. The table has some 2 million clones, roughly 94% seen once. The CDR3 has 15 residues. Germline loops: CDR1 GTSNPN, CDR2 SVGIG (reference sequence). The V and J ends lost 5 bases and 1 base, in that order; junction bases with no gene match: 9.

The gene calls are TRBV30 and TRBJ2-7, with TRBD1 identical over 9 bases. The source is a young man in good health. The specimen was naive CD8+ T cells sorted from blood. The chain's CDR3 is CAWGLGQGKSYEQYF. CDR3 nucleotides: TGTGCCTGGGGCCTGGGACAGGGAAAATCCTACGAGCAGTACTTC.